This T cell receptor (beta chain) came from a study of control samples from healthy donors and cancer patients (dated by TCRdb to the early 2020s). Receptor libraries were prepared by the immunoSEQ multiplex PCR assay. TCRdb stores this immuneACCESS table with in-frame sequences only. Part of the clones is absent; in the studies checked, under half of the shortfall reflects unresolved V genes, and no reason is known for the rest. Here the sample has about 69,000 clones; roughly 84% occur a single time. The ten most abundant clones make up 2.9% of the sample. The CDR3 starts with the cysteine, ends with the phenylalanine, and has 21 residues. CDR3 DNA only is kept here, 63 bases in frame from base 1. The germline V gene (reference sequence) provides CDR1 MNHEY and CDR2 SMNVEV. Relative to germline, V is 1 base shorter and J is 4 bases shorter, with 29 bases between their ends. This clone was seen just once. There is no known antigen for this receptor. It has no much larger one-base neighbor in the sample; base qualities were not kept.

Material for sequencing was PBMCs. The TCR sequence derives from a woman aged 45-65 years with lung cancer. In this chain, TRBV27 is recombined with TRBJ1-5; a tentative D match to TRBD1 spans 5 bases. Here is the DNA: TGTGCCAGCAGTTTATTGAAACCGGGGCAGTCACCTTCCTCCAAAAATCAGCCCCAGCATTTT. Its amino acids are CASSLLKPGQSPSSKNQPQHF.